This entry concerns a single T cell receptor beta chain. Its target is unknown. The junction had 13 bases not matched to a gene; V was cut back by 4 bases and J by 0 bases. Germline V lookup: CDR1 SGHTA, CDR2 FQGTGA. CDR3 length: 20 residues. These data belong to a study of cytomegalovirus exposure and HLA in healthy donors. The study's findings and limits: Rare sequences made up most TCRs, while some public TCRs were found in many donors. Exclusion as indistinguishable affected some V segments, including TRBV6-2 and TRBV6-3. Within the data, a cluster of highly shared sequence variants was likely a sequencing artifact. Earlier analysis looked at TCR beta V segments, and most were productive about 87% or about 30% of the time.

In the PCR, 60 Vbeta and 13 Jbeta primers were used. Generated by immunoSEQ multiplex PCR, the TCRdb table keeps only in-frame clones and is missing some. The sample records 120,000 to 150,000 clones, roughly 80% being singletons. Sample: PBMCs. The V call is TRBV7-3, the J call TRBJ2-6; 9 nucleotides line up with TRBD2. This clonotype was obtained from a woman aged 40 to 50 in good health and CMV-seropositive. The DNA of the CDR3 is TGTGCCAGCAGCTCCTTCCCAGGAAGCGGGGGGATCTCTGGGGCCAACGTCCTGACTTTC. Translating gives CASSSFPGSGGISGANVLTF.